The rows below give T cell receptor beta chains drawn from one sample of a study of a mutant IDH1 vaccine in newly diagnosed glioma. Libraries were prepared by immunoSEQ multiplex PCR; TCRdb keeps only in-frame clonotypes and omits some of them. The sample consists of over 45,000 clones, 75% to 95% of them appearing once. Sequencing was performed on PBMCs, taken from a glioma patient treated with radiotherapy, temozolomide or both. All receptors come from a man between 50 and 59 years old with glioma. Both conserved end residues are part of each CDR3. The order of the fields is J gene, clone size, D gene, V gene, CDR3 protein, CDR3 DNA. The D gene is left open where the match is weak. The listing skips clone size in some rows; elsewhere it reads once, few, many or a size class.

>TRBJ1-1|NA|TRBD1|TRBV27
CASSPGQGARTEAFF
TGTGCCAGCAGTCCCGGACAGGGGGCGCGGACTGAAGCTTTCTTT
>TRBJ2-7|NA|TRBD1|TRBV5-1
CASSPGTGAYEQYF
TGCGCCAGCAGCCCAGGGACAGGGGCCTACGAGCAGTACTTC
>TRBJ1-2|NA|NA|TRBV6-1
CASSESDSRRYTF
TGTGCCAGCAGTGAATCGGACAGTAGAAGATACACCTTC
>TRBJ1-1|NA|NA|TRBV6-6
CASSPEPLGAEAFF
TGTGCCAGCAGCCCGGAACCTTTGGGGGCTGAAGCTTTCTTT
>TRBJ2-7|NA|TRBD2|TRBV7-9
CASSSRGLAGSYEQYF
TGTGCCAGCAGCTCGCGGGGACTAGCGGGATCCTACGAGCAGTACTTC
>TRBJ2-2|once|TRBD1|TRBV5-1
CASSLVYRQGAAGELFF
TGCGCCAGCAGCTTGGTGTACCGACAGGGGGCAGCCGGGGAGCTGTTTTTT
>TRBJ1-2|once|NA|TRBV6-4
CASSEDLGPNYGYTF
TGTGCCAGCAGTGAAGACTTAGGACCGAACTATGGCTACACCTTC
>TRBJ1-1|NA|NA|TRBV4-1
CASSQDWIGLPENTEAFF
TGCGCCAGCAGCCAAGATTGGATAGGCTTACCCGAGAACACTGAAGCTTTCTTT
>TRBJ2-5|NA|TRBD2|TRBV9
CASSGTGTRGVETQYF
TGTGCCAGCAGCGGAACCGGGACTAGGGGTGTAGAGACCCAGTACTTC
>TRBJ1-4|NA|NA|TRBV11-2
CASSWGRGKLFF
TGTGCCAGCAGCTGGGGCAGGGGAAAACTGTTTTTT
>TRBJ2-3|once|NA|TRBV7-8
CASSLASNTDTQYF
TGTGCCAGCAGCTTAGCGTCCAACACAGATACGCAGTATTTT
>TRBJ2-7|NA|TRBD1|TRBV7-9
CASSFGDRAYEQYF
TGTGCCAGCAGCTTTGGGGACAGGGCCTACGAGCAGTACTTC
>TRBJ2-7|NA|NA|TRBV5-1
CASRIEGGLHEQYF
TGCGCCAGCAGGATAGAGGGAGGCCTCCACGAGCAGTACTTC
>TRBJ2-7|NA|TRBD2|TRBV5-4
CASSLAGGGSYEQYF
TGTGCCAGCAGCTTGGCGGGCGGGGGCTCCTACGAGCAGTACTTC
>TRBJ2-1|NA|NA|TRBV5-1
CASSLGGSNEQFF
TGCGCCAGCAGCTTGGGCGGGTCCAATGAGCAGTTCTTC
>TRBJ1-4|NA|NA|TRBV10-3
CAISESGRATNEKLFF
TGTGCCATCAGTGAGTCGGGGAGGGCAACTAATGAAAAACTGTTTTTT
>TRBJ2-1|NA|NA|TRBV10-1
CASSEDRTEQFF
TGCGCCAGCAGTGAGGACAGGACCGAGCAGTTCTTC
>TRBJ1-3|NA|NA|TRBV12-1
CASSRHSGNTIYF
TGTGCCAGCAGCCGACACTCTGGAAACACCATATATTTT
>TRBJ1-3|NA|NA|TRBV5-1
CASSTRDIEYTIYF
TGCGCCAGCAGCACCCGGGACATAGAGTACACCATATATTTT
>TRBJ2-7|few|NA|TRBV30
CAWSRGGRSNEQYF
TGTGCCTGGAGCCGTGGGGGGAGAAGTAACGAGCAGTACTTC
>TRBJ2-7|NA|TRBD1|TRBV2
CASSGDRTGLTYEQYF
TGTGCCAGCAGTGGCGACCGGACAGGGTTGACCTACGAGCAGTACTTC
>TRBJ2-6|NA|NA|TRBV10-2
CASTVEGQDLSGANVLTF
TGCGCCAGCACGGTGGAGGGGCAGGACCTCTCTGGGGCCAACGTCCTGACTTTC
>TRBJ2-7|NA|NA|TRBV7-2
CASSLGPGAEQYF
TGTGCCAGCAGCTTAGGTCCGGGGGCGGAGCAGTACTTC
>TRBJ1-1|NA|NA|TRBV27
CASSARVGGMNTEAFF
TGTGCCAGCAGTGCCCGGGTGGGGGGGATGAACACTGAAGCTTTCTTT
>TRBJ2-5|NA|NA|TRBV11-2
CASSLGWSGETQYF
TGTGCCAGCAGCTTAGGTTGGTCAGGGGAGACCCAGTACTTC
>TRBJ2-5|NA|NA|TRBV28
CASSLVETQYF
TGTGCCAGCAGTTTAGTAGAGACCCAGTACTTC
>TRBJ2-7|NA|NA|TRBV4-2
CASSQGGNGYEQYF
TGTGCCAGCAGCCAAGGGGGTAACGGGTACGAGCAGTACTTC
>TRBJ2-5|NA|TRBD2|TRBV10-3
CAISLTTGGETQYF
TGTGCCATCAGTCTAACTACGGGAGGAGAGACCCAGTACTTC
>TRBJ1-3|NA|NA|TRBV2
CASSDRLRTASGNTIYF
TGTGCCAGCAGTGATAGGTTGCGGACAGCCTCTGGAAACACCATATATTTT
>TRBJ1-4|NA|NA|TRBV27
CASRSGATNEKLFF
TGTGCCAGCAGATCAGGGGCAACTAATGAAAAACTGTTTTTT
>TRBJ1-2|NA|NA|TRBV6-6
CASSYSETGSGYTF
TGTGCCAGCAGTTACTCCGAAACAGGGAGCGGCTACACCTTC
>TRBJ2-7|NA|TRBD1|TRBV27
CASSLSTGPLYEQYF
TGTGCCAGCAGTTTATCGACAGGGCCGCTCTACGAGCAGTACTTC
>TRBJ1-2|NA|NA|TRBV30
CAWSVGDLYGYTF
TGTGCCTGGAGTGTCGGAGATCTCTATGGCTACACCTTC
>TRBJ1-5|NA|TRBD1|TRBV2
CASSDTQGAGQPQHF
TGTGCCAGCAGTGATACACAGGGGGCCGGGCAGCCCCAGCATTTT
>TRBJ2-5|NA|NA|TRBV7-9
CASSSEFWRGSEETQYF
TGTGCCAGCAGCTCCGAATTTTGGCGGGGAAGTGAAGAGACCCAGTACTTC
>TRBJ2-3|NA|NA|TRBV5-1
CASSFGREDTQYF
TGCGCCAGCAGCTTTGGCAGGGAAGATACGCAGTATTTT
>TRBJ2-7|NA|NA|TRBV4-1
CASSLRSPNYEQYF
TGCGCCAGCAGCCTCAGGTCGCCCAACTACGAGCAGTACTTC
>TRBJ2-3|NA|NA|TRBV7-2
CASTLTRGAGDTQYF
TGTGCCAGCACCTTAACTAGGGGGGCCGGAGATACGCAGTATTTT
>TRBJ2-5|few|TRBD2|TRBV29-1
CSVVAGEETQYF
TGCAGCGTTGTTGCGGGAGAAGAGACCCAGTACTTC
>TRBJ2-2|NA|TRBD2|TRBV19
CASSGDLAGVNFYTGELFF
TGTGCCAGTAGTGGCGACCTAGCGGGAGTGAATTTCTACACCGGGGAGCTGTTTTTT
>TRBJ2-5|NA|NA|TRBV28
CASSYGETQYF
TGTGCCAGCAGTTACGGAGAGACCCAGTACTTC
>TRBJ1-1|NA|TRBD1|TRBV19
CASSVTGAMNTEAFF
TGTGCCAGTAGTGTGACAGGGGCCATGAACACTGAAGCTTTCTTT
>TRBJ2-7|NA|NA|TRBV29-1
CSVALQAAYEQYF
TGCAGCGTTGCTTTGCAGGCGGCCTACGAGCAGTACTTC
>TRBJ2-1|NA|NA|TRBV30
CAWDPMWGSSYNEQFF
TGTGCCTGGGACCCGATGTGGGGTAGCTCCTACAATGAGCAGTTCTTC
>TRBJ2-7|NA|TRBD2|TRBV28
CASSSLAGGIYEQYF
TGTGCCAGCAGTTCCCTAGCGGGAGGAATCTACGAGCAGTACTTC
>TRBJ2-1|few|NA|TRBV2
CASSASPYNEQFF
TGTGCCAGCAGTGCAAGCCCATACAATGAGCAGTTCTTC
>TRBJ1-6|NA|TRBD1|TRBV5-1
CASSAPTGESSPLHF
TGCGCCAGCAGCGCCCCGACAGGGGAAAGTTCACCCCTCCACTTT
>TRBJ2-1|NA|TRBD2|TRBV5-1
CASSPGLAGGHEQFF
TGCGCCAGCAGCCCCGGACTAGCGGGAGGGCATGAGCAGTTCTTC
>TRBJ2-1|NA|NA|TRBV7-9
CASSSTLRSYNEQFF
TGTGCCAGCAGCTCGACTCTTCGCTCCTACAATGAGCAGTTCTTC
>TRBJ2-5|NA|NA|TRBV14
CASSQELQETQYF
TGTGCCAGCAGCCAAGAACTACAAGAGACCCAGTACTTC